The 23 T cell receptor beta chains in this list originate from one sample, sequenced in a study of T cells after yellow fever vaccination. From the 5' RACE reads, TCRdb called clonotypes with MiXCR, one entry per CDR3 protein. The sample shows over 110,000 distinct CDR3 sequences, 7.7% of them seen only once. Material: CD4+ T cells sorted from PBMCs, obtained 5 days after the yellow fever booster vaccination. These receptors all stem from a man in his thirties or forties who received the YFV17D yellow fever vaccine.

This clonotype was detected ten times or more. The V call is TRBV5-5, the J call TRBJ1-4; 7 positions match TRBD1. The CDR3 sequence is 15 residues long. The junction had 11 bases not matched to a gene; V was cut back by 5 bases and J by 7 bases. Germline V gene lookup returns CDR1 SGHKS and CDR2 YYEKEE (reference sequence). For the CDR3, the DNA is TGTGCCAGCAGTACCGGGACAGAAGTACGTGAAAAACTGTTTTTT. Protein product: CASSTGTEVREKLFF. The whole variable domain, remainder taken from reference TRBV5-5 and TRBJ1-4, is DAGVTQSPTHLIKTRGQQVTLRCSPISGHKSVSWYQQVLGQGPQFIFQYYEKEERGRGNFPDRFSARQFPNYSSELNVNALLLGDSALYLCASSTGTEVREKLFFGSGTQLSVL.

The CDR3 region has the DNA TGTGCCAGCAGCCGGCTGACCGGGAGTTCTGGGGCCAACGTCCTGACTTTC. It translates to CASSRLTGSSGANVLTF. This chain uses TRBV5-5 with TRBJ2-6; maybe TRBD2 (6 bases). The CDR3 runs 17 residues. Germline V CDR1 and CDR2: SGHKS, YYEKEE (reference sequence). V dropped 4 bases and J dropped 1 base, with 15 bases sitting between them. Drawing the rest from reference TRBV5-5 and TRBJ2-6, the complete variable domain is DAGVTQSPTHLIKTRGQQVTLRCSPISGHKSVSWYQQVLGQGPQFIFQYYEKEERGRGNFPDRFSARQFPNYSSELNVNALLLGDSALYLCASSRLTGSSGANVLTFGAGSRLTVL.

Many counts were recorded for this clonotype. This sequence joins TRBV7-2 and TRBJ2-3; no reliable D call. The CDR3 has 14 amino acids. V lost 5 bases, J lost 2 bases, and 11 bases lay in between. CDR1 SGHTA and CDR2 FQGNSA come from the germline V gene. CDR3 nucleotide sequence: TGTGCCAGCAGCCCACAGCCTAACACAGATACGCAGTATTTT. Translating gives CASSPQPNTDTQYF.

There are many counts of this clonotype. The chain is built from TRBV12-3 or TRBV12-4 and TRBJ1-6; D gene uncertain. V lost 3 bases and J 9 bases, leaving 6 bases between the germline ends. The CDR3 covers 12 residues. This CDR3 is CASSFGGSPLHF. The CDR3 DNA follows: TGTGCCAGCAGTTTCGGTGGTTCACCCCTCCACTTT.

The table lists this clonotype with many counts. V is TRBV7-2 and J is TRBJ2-1; 7 bases line up with TRBD2. V dropped 5 bases and J dropped 4; count of bases not matched to a gene: 8. The germline gives CDR1 SGHTA, CDR2 FQGNSA. The CDR3 runs to 15 residues. The DNA of the CDR3 is TGTGCCAGCAGCCTTTCCGGGACTACATACAATGAGCAGTTCTTC. It is translated as CASSLSGTTYNEQFF.

In this sample, this clonotype turned up many times. The chain carries TRBV5-1 and TRBJ2-1; D assignment may be TRBD1 or TRBD2 (5 bases each). CDR1 is SGHRS and CDR2 is YFSETQ in the germline V gene. The CDR3 runs 17 residues. The germline V and J ends were trimmed by 0 bases and 7 bases, with 20 bases remaining between them. Here the CDR3 reads CASSLDPRDVTFNEQFF. The CDR3 DNA sequence: TGCGCCAGCAGCTTGGACCCTCGGGACGTAACCTTTAATGAGCAGTTCTTC.

This clonotype was detected ten times or more. The rearrangement links TRBV18 to TRBJ2-4; 7 bases agree with TRBD1. The CDR3 extends over 14 amino acids. V lost 3 bases to trimming and J lost 4 bases; unmatched junction nucleotides: 3. The germline V gene has CDR1 KGHSH and CDR2 LQKENI. CDR3 in amino acids: CASSPKTGKNIQYF. CDR3 DNA sequence: TGTGCCAGCTCACCCAAGACAGGGAAAAACATTCAGTACTTC.

The V and J genes are TRBV28 and TRBJ2-1; D is perhaps TRBD2 (5 bases). The CDR3 totals 16 residues. Trimming removed 8 bases at V and 8 bases at J, with 25 bases between. The germline CDR1 and CDR2 sequences are MDHEN and SYDVKM. CDR3 nucleotides: TGTGCCAGCTGCCCAGGTGGGAGTAGGTCTCTGGATGAGCAGTTCTTC. As protein: CASCPGGSRSLDEQFF.

This clonotype was counted at least ten times. The chain couples TRBV25-1 to TRBJ1-4; D perhaps matches TRBD1 (5 bases). This CDR3 comprises 14 residues. The V gene lost 5 bases and the J gene lost 4 bases, with 11 bases spanning the gap. The V gene's germline CDR1 is MGHDK and CDR2 SYGVNS. The CDR3 loop is CASSQTAFNEKLFF. For the CDR3, the DNA is TGTGCCAGCAGTCAGACAGCGTTTAATGAAAAACTGTTTTTT.

In this sample, this clonotype turned up many times. V gene TRBV12-3 or TRBV12-4 combines with J gene TRBJ2-7; tentative D call: TRBD1 (6 bases). V was shortened by 4 bases and J by 4 bases, with 14 bases between the two germline ends. The CDR3 loop spans 14 amino acids. For the CDR3, the DNA is TGTGCCAGCAGTTCACACAGGGTGAGGTACGAGCAGTACTTC. This sequence encodes CASSSHRVRYEQYF.

In the case of this clonotype: Possible read error: a much larger clone is one base away. This sequence joins TRBV20-1 and TRBJ2-1; TRBD2 agrees at 11 bases. This CDR3 contains 15 residues. Trimming took 3 bases from V and 7 from J; bases not matched to a gene: 8. Per the germline V gene, CDR1 is DFQATT and CDR2 is SNEGSKA (reference sequence). CDR3 protein: CSAREGTSGMNEQFF. The CDR3 nucleotides read TGCAGTGCTAGGGAGGGGACTAGCGGAATGAATGAGCAGTTCTTC.

This clonotype was detected ten times or more. This rearrangement joins TRBV7-2 to TRBJ2-7, with TRBD2 identical over 11 bases. The CDR3 is 14 amino acids. CDR1 and CDR2 from the germline V gene are SGHTA and FQGNSA. The trim removed 2 bases at V and 6 bases at J, leaving 3 bases unmatched. CDR3 in amino acids: CASSLIGTSGEQYF. The DNA for the CDR3 is TGTGCCAGCAGCTTAATTGGGACTAGCGGCGAGCAGTACTTC.

This sequence joins TRBV5-1 and TRBJ1-5; the match to TRBD1 covers 7 bases. The germline V gene encodes CDR1 SGHRS and CDR2 YFSETQ. V shed 0 bases, J shed 3 bases, and the junction held 3 bases outside the gene matches. The CDR3 sequence is 15 residues long. CDR3 region: CASSLDGQANQPQHF. CDR3 coding DNA: TGCGCCAGCAGCTTGGACGGACAGGCCAATCAGCCCCAGCATTTT.

This clonotype has at least ten counts. CDR3: CASSGQSGIQYF. The CDR3 DNA reads TGTGCCAGCAGTGGTCAATCAGGCATTCAGTACTTC. V and J are TRBV25-1 and TRBJ2-4; D is undetermined. CDR3 size: 12 residues. CDR1 is MGHDK and CDR2 is SYGVNS in the germline V gene. V gave up 4 bases and J gave up 9 bases, with 10 bases separating them.

This clonotype was recorded only once. This may be a read error: a much more frequent sequence differs by one nucleotide. V and J are TRBV12-3 or TRBV12-4 and TRBJ2-7; 8 bases map to TRBD1. Losses at the gene ends were 7 bases for V and 4 bases for J; bases not matched to a gene: 15. The CDR3 runs to 16 residues. CDR3 sequence reads: CASTQQGGLPPYEQYF. DNA of the CDR3: TGTGCCAGCACCCAACAGGGGGGACTCCCCCCGTACGAGCAGTACTTC.

The table lists this clonotype with many counts. This chain links TRBV4-3 with TRBJ2-1, with D possibly matching TRBD2 (5 bases). Trimming took off 6 bases at V and 5 bases at J, with 11 bases between the two ends. The CDR3 has 13 residues. The germline CDR1 and CDR2 sequences are LGHNA and YSLEER. CDR3 bases: TGCGCCAGCAGTTATAGGCGGGACAATGAGCAGTTCTTC. It is translated as CASSYRRDNEQFF.

This clonotype was recorded many times. This chain connects TRBV7-7 to TRBJ2-3; perhaps TRBD1 as D (6 bases). There are 14 residues in the CDR3. CDR1 is SSHAT, CDR2 FNYEAQ, per germline (reference sequence). V lost 5 bases and J 0 bases, leaving 9 bases between the germline ends. In DNA, the CDR3 is TGTGCCAGCAGCCCAGGGGTCAGCACAGATACGCAGTATTTT. Amino acid sequence: CASSPGVSTDTQYF.

This clonotype came up many times. The V gene is TRBV29-1, the J gene TRBJ2-4; the match to TRBD2 covers 7 bases. This CDR3 is built from 13 residues. The V gene's germline CDR1 is SQVTM and CDR2 ANQGSEA. V was clipped by 6 bases and J by 8 bases; unmatched bases: 10. This chain's CDR3 is CSVGVKSGDIQYF. The CDR3 DNA reads as TGCAGCGTCGGGGTAAAGAGCGGGGACATTCAGTACTTC.

This clonotype has at least ten counts. V and J are TRBV7-9 and TRBJ2-3; 7 bases agree with TRBD2. CDR1 is SEHNR and CDR2 is FQNEAQ in the germline V gene (reference sequence). The CDR3 covers 14 residues. V lost 2 bases to trimming and J lost 4 bases; unmatched junction nucleotides: 3. The DNA of the CDR3 is TGTGCCAGCAGCTTAACAAGCGGGGCAGATACGCAGTATTTT. This translates into CASSLTSGADTQYF.

The V and J genes are TRBV20-1 and TRBJ2-5; D not certain. Looked up from germline, CDR1 is DFQATT and CDR2 is SNEGSKA (reference sequence). This CDR3 has 14 amino acids. V shed 1 base and J shed 0 bases, with 9 bases lying between them. This CDR3 reads CSARGGSHQETQYF. The CDR3 nucleotides are TGCAGTGCTAGAGGGGGAAGCCACCAAGAGACCCAGTACTTC.

This clonotype was found many times. This rearrangement joins TRBV7-2 to TRBJ2-7, with D perhaps matching TRBD2 (5 bases). Germline CDR1 SGHTA, CDR2 FQGNSA. V was pared by 3 bases and J by 5 bases, with 14 bases between. The CDR3 runs 14 residues. CDR3 nucleotides: TGTGCCAGCAGCTTCCGGACCCTCGGGGACGAGCAGTACTTC. It codes for CASSFRTLGDEQYF.

This clonotype was recorded at least ten times. V usage is TRBV5-6 and J usage is TRBJ2-2; 13 nucleotides match TRBD2. Per germline, CDR1 SGHDT and CDR2 YYEEEE. This CDR3 comprises 18 residues. V lost 4 bases, J lost 2 bases, and 8 bases stayed unmatched. CDR3: CASSDTSGRALNTGELFF. CDR3 in DNA: TGTGCCAGCAGCGATACTAGCGGGAGGGCTTTAAACACCGGGGAGCTGTTTTTT. Full variable domain (remainder filled in from reference TRBV5-6 and TRBJ2-2): DAGVTQSPTHLIKTRGQQVTLRCSPKSGHDTVSWYQQALGQGPQFIFQYYEEEERQRGNFPDRFSGHQFPNYSSELNVNALLLGDSALYLCASSDTSGRALNTGELFFGEGSRLTVL.

This clonotype was observed a few times. The chain recombines TRBV28 with TRBJ2-1; D not resolved. The germline CDR1 and CDR2 sequences are MDHEN and SYDVKM. The V gene lost 7 bases and the J gene lost 0 bases, with 10 bases spanning the gap. This CDR3 has 14 amino acids. The CDR3 here is CASNSLRSYNEQFF. The DNA for the CDR3 is TGTGCCAGCAACTCGTTACGCTCCTACAATGAGCAGTTCTTC.